The text below deals with one T cell receptor beta chain. This record belongs to a study of blood T cell repertoires in COVID-19. Here immunoSEQ multiplex PCR was the method, and the copy in TCRdb shows in-frame clones only, minus some. The sample comprises around 50,000 clones, about 72% of which are singletons, and 5.8% rests with the top ten. Germline CDR1 is MGHRA and CDR2 is YSYEKL. The V and J ends lost 2 bases and 1 base, in that order; junction bases with no gene match: 2. There are 16 residues in the CDR3. This TCR was recovered from a woman in her fifties or sixties with acute COVID-19. Specimen: PBMCs or T cells enriched from blood (not recorded which). The chain couples TRBV4-1 to TRBJ2-5, with 12 bases fitting TRBD2. This CDR3 is CASSQWGLAGQETQYF. CDR3 in DNA: TGCGCCAGCAGCCAATGGGGACTAGCGGGCCAAGAGACCCAGTACTTC.